This is a list of T cell receptor beta chains from one sample in a study of PD-L1 blockade in urothelial cancer. TCRdb's table, derived via immunoSEQ multiplex PCR, lists solely in-frame clones and lacks some. The repertoire has more than 35,000 clones, roughly four fifths of them found once; the top ten carry under 4%. Sequenced here: PBMCs, sampled around atezolizumab (anti-PD-L1) treatment. The receptors were gathered from a man in his 70s with urothelial cancer. CDR3s include the opening cysteine and the closing phenylalanine or tryptophan. The D gene is left open where the match is weak. The listing skips clone size in some rows; elsewhere it reads once, few, many or a size class.

cdr3_aa,cdr3_nt,v_call,clone_size,d_call,j_call
CASSRRQGAVDTQYF,TGTGCCAGCAGTCGACGACAGGGGGCGGTAGATACGCAGTATTTT,TRBV6-1,-,TRBD1,TRBJ2-3
CASSVRGGTEAFF,TGTGCCAGCAGCGTAAGAGGTGGCACTGAAGCTTTCTTT,TRBV9,-,-,TRBJ1-1
CASSLDRGTQYF,TGTGCCAGCAGCTTAGATCGGGGTACGCAGTATTTT,TRBV7-8,-,-,TRBJ2-3
CASSSRTGMGGYTF,TGTGCCAGCAGTTCCCGGACAGGGATGGGTGGCTACACCTTC,TRBV9,few,TRBD1,TRBJ1-2
CASSLWTQETQYF,TGTGCCAGCAGCTTATGGACACAAGAGACCCAGTACTTC,TRBV7-9,once,-,TRBJ2-5
CASSEVFGEKLFF,TGCGCCAGCAGCGAGGTTTTTGGAGAAAAACTGTTTTTT,TRBV4-1,-,-,TRBJ1-4
CASSLVGQGAREQYF,TGTGCCAGCAGCTTGGTGGGACAGGGGGCGCGGGAGCAGTACTTC,TRBV5-6,-,TRBD1,TRBJ2-7
CASSYSRFADTQYF,TGTGCCAGCAGTTACTCCCGTTTCGCAGATACGCAGTATTTT,TRBV6-6,once,-,TRBJ2-3
CASSLAGVDAGELFF,TGTGCCAGCAGTTTAGCGGGAGTAGATGCCGGGGAGCTGTTTTTT,TRBV6-1,-,TRBD2,TRBJ2-2
CASSRTGGTGELFF,TGTGCCAGCAGTCGGACAGGGGGCACCGGGGAGCTGTTTTTT,TRBV6-5,-,TRBD1,TRBJ2-2
CASSLVDYNEQFF,TGTGCCAGCAGCTTGGTAGACTACAATGAGCAGTTCTTC,TRBV5-4,-,-,TRBJ2-1
CASSSGTEGYGYTF,TGCGCCAGCAGCTCCGGGACAGAGGGCTATGGCTACACCTTC,TRBV5-1,-,TRBD1,TRBJ1-2
CASSPTGEPGNTIYF,TGTGCCAGCAGTCCTACAGGGGAGCCTGGAAACACCATATATTTT,TRBV28,-,TRBD1,TRBJ1-3
CASSGQGSNYGYTF,TGTGCCAGCAGCGGACAGGGAAGTAACTATGGCTACACCTTC,TRBV2,-,TRBD1,TRBJ1-2
CASSLGGLAGGADTQYF,TGTGCCAGCAGTTTAGGGGGACTAGCGGGAGGTGCAGATACGCAGTATTTT,TRBV28,-,TRBD2,TRBJ2-3
CASSLAGRVQEQYF,TGTGCCAGCAGCCTAGCGGGTCGGGTTCAAGAGCAGTACTTC,TRBV7-2,-,TRBD2,TRBJ2-7
CASSLSGRSADTQYF,TGTGCCAGCAGCTTAAGCGGGAGGTCAGCAGATACGCAGTATTTT,TRBV7-3,-,TRBD2,TRBJ2-3
CASSSDRERDEKLFF,TGTGCCAGCAGTTCGGACAGGGAGAGGGATGAAAAACTGTTTTTT,TRBV5-4,-,TRBD1,TRBJ1-4
CSVEQGDTEQYF,TGCAGCGTTGAACAGGGCGATACCGAGCAGTACTTC,TRBV29-1,-,-,TRBJ2-7
CASSSTGRGPQDEQFF,TGTGCCAGCAGCTCTACGGGGCGGGGGCCCCAGGATGAGCAGTTCTTC,TRBV11-3,medium-sized,-,TRBJ2-1
CASGLPAGHVDEQYF,TGTGCTAGTGGTTTGCCCGCCGGACACGTCGACGAGCAGTACTTC,TRBV12-5,-,-,TRBJ2-7
CASSPTGREAFF,TGTGCCAGCAGCCCGACAGGGAGGGAAGCTTTCTTT,TRBV5-6,-,TRBD1,TRBJ1-1
CASSLLGLGGYEQYF,TGTGCCAGCAGTTTATTGGGACTAGGGGGTTACGAGCAGTACTTC,TRBV28,-,TRBD2,TRBJ2-7
CASSRDRVGRAFF,TGTGCCAGCAGCCGAGACAGGGTAGGAAGGGCTTTCTTT,TRBV14,few,TRBD1,TRBJ1-1
CASSPQHRGHGELFF,TGTGCCAGCAGCCCACAACACAGGGGTCACGGGGAGCTGTTTTTT,TRBV9,-,TRBD1,TRBJ2-2
CASSYLGQGSNNEQFF,TGTGCCAGCAGTTACCTCGGCCAGGGGAGCAACAATGAGCAGTTCTTC,TRBV6-5,-,-,TRBJ2-1
CASSLSGIPTEAFF,TGTGCCAGCAGCCTATCAGGGATCCCAACTGAAGCTTTCTTT,TRBV27,few,-,TRBJ1-1
CASSFKIRDRSYNEQFF,TGCGCCAGCAGCTTCAAGATCCGGGACAGGTCCTACAATGAGCAGTTCTTC,TRBV5-1,-,TRBD1,TRBJ2-1
CASSLVGAGGYNEQFF,TGCGCCAGCAGCTTGGTCGGTGCGGGGGGGTACAATGAGCAGTTCTTC,TRBV5-1,-,TRBD2,TRBJ2-1
CASSFQSWSSQETQYF,TGCGCCAGCAGCTTTCAAAGTTGGAGTTCACAAGAGACCCAGTACTTC,TRBV5-1,-,-,TRBJ2-5
CASSQVLLSSYNEQFF,TGTGCCAGCAGCCAAGTCCTCCTGAGCTCCTACAATGAGCAGTTCTTC,TRBV5-6,-,-,TRBJ2-1
CASSQDPRQGNTGELFF,TGCGCCAGCAGCCAAGATCCACGACAGGGAAACACCGGGGAGCTGTTTTTT,TRBV4-1,-,TRBD1,TRBJ2-2
CASSLAGGTYEQYF,TGTGCCAGCAGCTTAGCGGGGGGTACCTACGAGCAGTACTTC,TRBV11-1,once,-,TRBJ2-7
CASSLAGDYPTRVDTQYF,TGCGCCAGCAGCTTGGCCGGAGACTACCCTACAAGGGTAGATACGCAGTATTTT,TRBV5-1,few,-,TRBJ2-3
CASSSGLPSTEAFF,TGTGCCAGCAGCTCCGGACTCCCGAGCACTGAAGCTTTCTTT,TRBV5-4,few,-,TRBJ1-1
CASSGAVSGTDTQYF,TGTGCCAGCAGCGGGGCCGTAAGTGGCACAGATACGCAGTATTTT,TRBV9,-,-,TRBJ2-3
CASRGQANTGELFF,TGTGCCAGCAGGGGACAGGCCAACACCGGGGAGCTGTTTTTT,TRBV28,-,TRBD1,TRBJ2-2
CATSAGTGGWGSNQPQHF,TGTGCCACCTCAGCCGGGACAGGGGGCTGGGGGAGCAATCAGCCCCAGCATTTT,TRBV10-3,-,TRBD1,TRBJ1-5
CASSGEPGQGAPNEQFF,TGCGCCAGCAGCGGAGAGCCAGGACAGGGGGCGCCCAATGAGCAGTTCTTC,TRBV5-1,-,TRBD1,TRBJ2-1
CSVDGQGADEQYF,TGCAGCGTTGATGGACAGGGGGCCGACGAGCAGTACTTC,TRBV29-1,-,TRBD1,TRBJ2-7
CASSIGGGSLADTEAFF,TGTGCCAGTAGTATAGGTGGGGGTAGCTTAGCGGACACTGAAGCTTTCTTT,TRBV19,-,-,TRBJ1-1
CASSFGGGELFF,TGTGCCAGCAGCTTCGGAGGCGGGGAGCTGTTTTTT,TRBV7-7,few,-,TRBJ2-2
CASSFKGAFQETQYF,TGTGCCAGCAGTTTTAAGGGGGCTTTCCAAGAGACCCAGTACTTC,TRBV28,-,TRBD1,TRBJ2-5
CASSEFPVAKIRGSYNEQFF,TGTGCCAGCAGTGAATTCCCCGTGGCCAAGATCAGGGGTTCCTACAATGAGCAGTTCTTC,TRBV2,-,-,TRBJ2-1
CASSLQGGYTF,TGTGCCAGCAGTTTACAGGGGGGCTACACCTTC,TRBV28,-,-,TRBJ1-2
CASSLGEKGDGELFF,TGTGCCAGCAGCCTCGGCGAGAAGGGGGACGGGGAGCTGTTTTTT,TRBV5-8,-,-,TRBJ2-2
CASSPQTSVSGNTIYF,TGTGCCAGCTCGCCCCAGACCAGCGTCTCTGGAAACACCATATATTTT,TRBV18,-,-,TRBJ1-3